This is a list of T cell receptor beta chains from one sample in a study of T-cell reconstitution after alpha-beta-depleted transplantation in children. TCRdb ran MiXCR on the PCR reads and lists one entry per CDR3 protein. The repertoire holds about 980,000 distinct CDR3 sequences, with about 29% as singletons. The sequenced sample was PBMCs, mostly from graft donor cells, obtained 360 days after TCRalphabeta/CD19-depleted stem cell transplant. These receptors all come from a boy under two years old who had a stem cell transplant for SCID, so the T cells may come from the graft donor. CDR3s include the opening cysteine and the closing phenylalanine or tryptophan. Each record gives: CDR3 DNA, CDR3 protein, clone size, V gene, D gene, J gene. The D gene is left open where the match is weak. Where a row states a size, it is once, few, many or the class of an expanded clone; other rows omit it.

CDR3nt: TGTGCCAGCAGGGGGGGGGGGCTTTGGTACAATGAGCAGTTCTTC; CDR3aa: CASRGGGLWYNEQFF; abundance: NA; v_gene: TRBV11-2; d_gene: NA; j_gene: TRBJ2-1
CDR3nt: TGTGCCAGCAGTTTATTAGAGGTTCCCCCCTCTGGGGCCAACGTCCTGACTTTC; CDR3aa: CASSLLEVPPSGANVLTF; abundance: NA; v_gene: TRBV12-3/TRBV12-4; d_gene: NA; j_gene: TRBJ2-6
CDR3nt: TGTGCCAGCTCACCAGAAAACAATGAGCAGTTCTTC; CDR3aa: CASSPENNEQFF; abundance: once; v_gene: TRBV18; d_gene: NA; j_gene: TRBJ2-1
CDR3nt: TGTGCCAGCAGTTACCCAGCGGGGTGCGACCCAGATACGCAGTATTTT; CDR3aa: CASSYPAGCDPDTQYF; abundance: NA; v_gene: TRBV6-2/TRBV6-3; d_gene: TRBD2; j_gene: TRBJ2-3
CDR3nt: TGCAGTGCTAGGACTTCCACGAACACTGAAGCTTTCTTT; CDR3aa: CSARTSTNTEAFF; abundance: NA; v_gene: TRBV20-1; d_gene: NA; j_gene: TRBJ1-1
CDR3nt: TGTGCCAGCAGACGGACAGCGGGTTATAGCAATCAGCCCCAGCATTTT; CDR3aa: CASRRTAGYSNQPQHF; abundance: NA; v_gene: TRBV12-3/TRBV12-4; d_gene: NA; j_gene: TRBJ1-5
CDR3nt: TGTGCCACCAGCAGCCGGACAGGAAGGGGAACCGGGGAGCTGTTTTTT; CDR3aa: CATSSRTGRGTGELFF; abundance: NA; v_gene: TRBV15; d_gene: TRBD1; j_gene: TRBJ2-2
CDR3nt: TGCGCCAGCAGCTTGGAAGACTGGGGGACGCAGTATTTT; CDR3aa: CASSLEDWGTQYF; abundance: few; v_gene: TRBV5-1; d_gene: NA; j_gene: TRBJ2-3
CDR3nt: TGTGCCAGCAGCCTTTCGAGGGGGTTCACAGATACGCAGTATTTT; CDR3aa: CASSLSRGFTDTQYF; abundance: few; v_gene: TRBV28; d_gene: NA; j_gene: TRBJ2-3
CDR3nt: TGTGCCAGCAGCCCGGGCAGCGATTTCACAGATACGCAGTATTTT; CDR3aa: CASSPGSDFTDTQYF; abundance: NA; v_gene: TRBV12-3/TRBV12-4; d_gene: NA; j_gene: TRBJ2-3
CDR3nt: TGCAGTGCCCAACTACCACTAGCCAAAAACATTCAGTACTTC; CDR3aa: CSAQLPLAKNIQYF; abundance: NA; v_gene: TRBV20-1; d_gene: NA; j_gene: TRBJ2-4
CDR3nt: TGCGCCAGCAGCTGGACTAGCGGTGCCACCGGGGAGCTGTTTTTT; CDR3aa: CASSWTSGATGELFF; abundance: NA; v_gene: TRBV5-1; d_gene: TRBD2; j_gene: TRBJ2-2
CDR3nt: TGTGCCAGCAGTCAATGGACAGGGATCAGCGAGCAGTACTTC; CDR3aa: CASSQWTGISEQYF; abundance: many; v_gene: TRBV2; d_gene: TRBD1; j_gene: TRBJ2-7
CDR3nt: TGTGCCAGCAGCCTCGACTCCTACTCTGGGGCCAACGTCCTGACTTTC; CDR3aa: CASSLDSYSGANVLTF; abundance: NA; v_gene: TRBV6-1; d_gene: NA; j_gene: TRBJ2-6